This T cell receptor beta chain was retrieved from a study of tumor-infiltrating lymphocytes in primary liver carcinoma. Study as a whole: Patients, male and female, were 30 to 69 years old. Stage T1-T3 N0M0 tumors spanned roughly 4.2 to 10 cm.

Findings and limits, study-wide: Present in all five tumor regions were only about 7-25% of the top clones.

The CDR3 consists of 15 residues. Germline assignment: CDR1 SGHAT and CDR2 FQNNGV. Concerning this clonotype itself: Its cognate antigen is unknown. The junction departs from the called germline gene at one end, perhaps through a read error.

Both RNA and DNA were isolated together from 20-30 mg of bulk tissue that had not been sorted. Priming with a constant-region primer yielded TCR beta cDNA from about 450 ng total RNA. ARM-PCR, slightly modified, supplied the TCR beta libraries through three nested multiplex PCR rounds. The study ran its first two PCR rounds for approximately 10 cycles each, using TRBV1-TRBV30 forward primers and a C-beta reverse primer. TCRdb called the multiplex PCR reads again in MiXCR, with one record for every CDR3 protein. The data show more than 75,000 distinct CDR3 sequences, around 70% seen once. V is TRBV11-2 and J is TRBJ2-7; a possible D gene is TRBD2 (5 bases). Sequencing was carried out using liver tumor tissue from sampling region 1. The subset: tumor region T1, superior pole. The receptor's source is a man aged 35 to 55 with primary liver carcinoma and hepatitis B virus infection. The CDR3: CASSLDRGQSYEQHF. In nucleotides, the CDR3 is TGTGCCAGCAGCTTAGATCGCGGGCAGAGCTACGAGCAGCACTTC. The variable domain in full, completed from reference TRBV11-2 and TRBJ2-7, reads EAGVAQSPRYKIIEKRQSVAFWCNPISGHATLYWYQQILGQGPKLLIQFQNNGVVDDSQLPKDRFSAERLKGVDSTLKIQPAKLEDSAVYLCASSLDRGQSYEQHFGPGTRLTVT.